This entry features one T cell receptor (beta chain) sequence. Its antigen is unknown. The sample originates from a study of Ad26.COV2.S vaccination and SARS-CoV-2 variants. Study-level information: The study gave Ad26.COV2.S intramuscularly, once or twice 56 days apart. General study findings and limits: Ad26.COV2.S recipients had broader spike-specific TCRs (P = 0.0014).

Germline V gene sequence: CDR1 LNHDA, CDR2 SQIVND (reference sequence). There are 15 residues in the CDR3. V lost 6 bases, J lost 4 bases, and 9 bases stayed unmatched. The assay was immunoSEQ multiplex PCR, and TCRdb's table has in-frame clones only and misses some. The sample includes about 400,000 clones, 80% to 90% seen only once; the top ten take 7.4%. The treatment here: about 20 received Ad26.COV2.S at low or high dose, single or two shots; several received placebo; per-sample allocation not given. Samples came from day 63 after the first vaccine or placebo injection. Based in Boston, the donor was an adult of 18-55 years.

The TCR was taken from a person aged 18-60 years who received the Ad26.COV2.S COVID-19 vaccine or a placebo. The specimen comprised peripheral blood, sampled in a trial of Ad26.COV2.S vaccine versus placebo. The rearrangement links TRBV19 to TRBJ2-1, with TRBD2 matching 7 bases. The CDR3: CASRLAAAGYNEQFF. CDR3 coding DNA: TGTGCCAGTAGATTGGCAGCAGCGGGGTACAATGAGCAGTTCTTC.